These 29 T cell receptor beta chains were all obtained from the same sample, sequenced in a study of monozygotic twins with inflammatory bowel disease. TCRdb processed the 5' RACE reads again and assigns one entry to each CDR3 protein, with no DNA. Its table lists fewer than 550,000 distinct CDR3 sequences. Source material: blood. The origin of the receptors is a human donor with ulcerative colitis or Crohn's disease, or a healthy co-twin of an affected twin (not recorded which).

J is TRBJ2-1 and V is TRBV20-1; TCRdb's D gene call, TRBD2, goes unchecked for lack of DNA. The CDR3 sequence is 12 residues long. CDR1 is DFQATT, CDR2 SNEGSKA, per germline (reference sequence). The CDR3 is CSAEGGANEQFF.

The chain carries TRBV5-1 and TRBJ2-1; the D gene TCRdb calls, TRBD2, cannot be checked with no DNA. The CDR3 contains 17 residues. From germline, CDR1 is SGHRS and CDR2 YFSETQ. The CDR3 protein is CASSLGLAGHSYNEQFF.

The gene calls are TRBV5-1 and TRBJ1-2. Per germline, CDR1 SGHRS and CDR2 YFSETQ. This CDR3 is built from 13 residues. This CDR3 reads CASSLSGRPGYTF. Full variable domain (missing parts from reference TRBV5-1 and TRBJ1-2): KAGVTQTPRYLIKTRGQQVTLSCSPISGHRSVSWYQQTPGQGLQFLFEYFSETQRNKGNFPGRFSGRQFSNSRSEMNVSTLELGDSALYLCASSLSGRPGYTFGSGTRLTVV.

V and J are TRBV12-3 or TRBV12-4 and TRBJ1-5. The CDR3 runs to 15 residues. The CDR3 loop reads CASSLESGGFGPQHF.

The J gene is TRBJ2-3, the V gene TRBV30; the D call from TCRdb, TRBD2, cannot be confirmed without DNA. This CDR3 region has 13 residues. Per the germline V gene, CDR1 is GTSNPN and CDR2 is SVGIG (reference sequence). The CDR3 protein is CAWRGTSGGTQYF.

The chain links TRBV28 to TRBJ2-3; TCRdb calls TRBD2, which cannot be checked without DNA. Germline V gene lookup returns CDR1 MDHEN and CDR2 SYDVKM. This CDR3 is 15 amino acids long. CDR3: CASSGPGLAQDTQYF.

The chain couples TRBV5-5 to TRBJ2-1. This CDR3 has 13 amino acids. The germline V gene has CDR1 SGHKS and CDR2 YYEKEE (reference sequence). The CDR3 sequence is CASSSRHGNEQFF.

The chain uses TRBV7-6 and TRBJ1-3; TCRdb proposes TRBD1, but this gene call is untestable without DNA. Germline V gene data show CDR1 as SGHVS and CDR2 as FNYEAQ. The CDR3 has 14 amino acids. CDR3 loop: CASSPGTVRNTIYF.

The V gene is TRBV6-1, the J gene TRBJ2-3; TCRdb's D call, TRBD2, is unchecked because there is no DNA. Germline V gives CDR1 MNHNS, CDR2 SASEGT. The CDR3 is made up of 16 amino acids. The CDR3 is CASSPRTSGGADTQYF.

The chain is built from TRBV2 and TRBJ2-3. The germline V gene has CDR1 SNHLY and CDR2 FYNNEI. CDR3 length: 13 amino acids. CDR3: CASFAGEPDTQYF.

The CDR3 spells CASIKTGTNTGELFF. The chain has TRBV28 and TRBJ2-2; TCRdb returns TRBD1, unconfirmable since there is no DNA. Germline values: CDR1 MDHEN, CDR2 SYDVKM. This CDR3 is 15 amino acids long.

The V call is TRBV7-9, the J call TRBJ1-5; TCRdb's D gene call, TRBD1, goes unchecked for lack of DNA. Germline V gene lookup returns CDR1 SEHNR and CDR2 FQNEAQ (reference sequence). This CDR3 region has 15 residues. CDR3 sequence reads: CASSLAGTENQPQHF.

The rearrangement links TRBV12-3 or TRBV12-4 to TRBJ2-2; TCRdb returns TRBD1, unconfirmable since there is no DNA. The CDR3 is 17 residues long. The CDR3 protein is CASSTGPTGRNTGELFF.

CDR3 protein: CASSPYGVYGYTF. V and J are TRBV7-2 and TRBJ1-2. The germline CDR1 and CDR2 sequences are SGHTA and FQGNSA. The CDR3 is 13 residues long.

This chain uses TRBV28 with TRBJ2-2; TCRdb proposes TRBD1, but this gene call is untestable without DNA. The CDR3 runs 15 residues. CDR1 and CDR2 from the germline V gene are MDHEN and SYDVKM. The CDR3 is CASKGQDSNTGELFF.

J is TRBJ1-1 and V is TRBV19; the D gene TCRdb calls, TRBD1, cannot be checked with no DNA. In germline, CDR1 is LNHDA, CDR2 SQIVND (reference sequence). The CDR3 contains 15 residues. The CDR3 spells CASSPFRTGSTEAFF.

The chain carries TRBV5-1 and TRBJ2-1; as DNA is missing, the TRBD2 call by TCRdb cannot be tested. The CDR3 covers 17 residues. Germline-derived CDR1 and CDR2 are SGHRS and YFSETQ. Here the CDR3 reads CASSSASGGADFDEQFF.

The chain employs TRBV29-1 and TRBJ2-3. Germline V gene sequence: CDR1 SQVTM, CDR2 ANQGSEA. The CDR3 length is 13 residues. The CDR3 sequence is CSVEGEGTDTQYF.

V usage is TRBV9 and J usage is TRBJ1-1. The germline gives CDR1 SGDLS, CDR2 YYNGEE. The CDR3 consists of 13 residues. The CDR3 loop reads CASSVALNTEAFF.

The chain is built from TRBV25-1 and TRBJ1-4. CDR1 MGHDK and CDR2 SYGVNS come from the germline V gene. The CDR3 sequence is 13 residues long. Here the CDR3 reads CASRRVNNEKLFF.

The genes are TRBV20-1 and TRBJ2-2; TCRdb calls TRBD2, which cannot be checked without DNA. This CDR3 spans 14 amino acids. The germline gives CDR1 DFQATT, CDR2 SNEGSKA (reference sequence). The chain's CDR3 is CSAALAMNTGELFF.

The chain joins TRBV14 to TRBJ2-7; TCRdb gives TRBD1 as the D gene, but with no DNA this cannot be confirmed. The CDR3 loop spans 15 amino acids. CDR1 is SGHDN and CDR2 is FVKESK in the germline V gene. The CDR3 sequence: CASSVRDRGFYEQYF.

The genes are TRBV5-1 and TRBJ2-5; TCRdb designates TRBD2, a call that cannot be tested without DNA. The CDR3 is 15 residues long. Germline CDR1 SGHRS, CDR2 YFSETQ. The CDR3 is CASSLFLAEQETQYF.

CDR3: CASSQDSAGNNEQFF. The chain carries TRBV3-1 and TRBJ2-1; TCRdb indicates TRBD2, and absent DNA this call remains unverified. Germline V lookup: CDR1 LGHDT, CDR2 YNNKEL (reference sequence). CDR3 length equals 15 residues.

The V gene is TRBV20-1, the J gene TRBJ2-3; TCRdb picks TRBD2, but there is no DNA to check that call. CDR3 length: 15 amino acids. Germline V gene lookup returns CDR1 DFQATT and CDR2 SNEGSKA (reference sequence). CDR3 protein: CSARDREGFTDTQYF.

V gene TRBV28 combines with J gene TRBJ2-1; lacking DNA, the TRBD1 call made by TCRdb goes unchecked. From germline, CDR1 is MDHEN and CDR2 SYDVKM. This CDR3 is built from 14 residues. This CDR3 is CASSLSQGWNEQFF.

The chain is built from TRBV7-2 and TRBJ2-3; the D call from TCRdb, TRBD1, cannot be confirmed without DNA. Germline V gives CDR1 SGHTA, CDR2 FQGNSA. The CDR3 contains 15 residues. CDR3 in amino acids: CASRPVLARTDTQYF. Variable domain in full (rest from reference TRBV7-2 and TRBJ2-3): GAGVSQSPSNKVTEKGKDVELRCDPISGHTALYWYRQSLGQGLEFLIYFQGNSAPDKSGLPSDRFSAERTGGSVSTLTIQRTQQEDSAVYLCASRPVLARTDTQYFGPGTRLTVL.

The J gene is TRBJ2-7, the V gene TRBV12-3 or TRBV12-4; TCRdb's D call of TRBD1 is untestable without DNA. The CDR3 sequence is 15 residues long. The CDR3 protein is CASSPVGTGPYEQYF.

CDR3 protein: CAISPGQGTDTQYF. The chain joins TRBV10-3 to TRBJ2-3; TCRdb picks TRBD1, but there is no DNA to check that call. In germline, CDR1 is ENHRY, CDR2 SYGVKD. CDR3 length: 14 residues.